This TCR beta chain appears in the sequencing data of a study of blood T cell repertoires in COVID-19. The repertoire was sequenced with immunoSEQ multiplex PCR; TCRdb's copy has only in-frame clones and lacks some. The sample has some 240,000 clones, 75% to 85% seen once; the top ten hold roughly 1.4%. The sequenced sample was peripheral blood. The origin of this receptor is a woman aged 40 to 49 who had recovered from COVID-19.

Here the CDR3 DNA reads TGTGCCGTAAAACGGGGTGAGGTTTCCAAGAAGACCCAGTACTTC. It encodes CAVKRGEVSKKTQYF. The rearrangement links TRBV28 to TRBJ2-5; the D gene is possibly TRBD2 (5 bases). The germline V gene has CDR1 MDHEN and CDR2 SYDVKM. Trimming stripped 11 bases from V and 6 bases from J, with 25 bases between. This CDR3 has 15 residues.